This note documents a single TCR beta chain sequence. Its antigen is currently unknown. Clones were sequenced by immunoSEQ multiplex PCR, and TCRdb holds only the in-frame ones, with some missing. The sample yields about 120,000 clones, 85% to 90% seen once. These data belong to a study of T cell responses to AZD1222 COVID-19 vaccine. Study overall: Samples with a second dose at about 4 or about 12 weeks were pooled together. Overall study results and limits: After two AZD1222 doses, spike-specific TCR breadth and depth rose versus day 0. Per reports, nearly half of all spike-specific TCRs target regions that are unmutated in variants. Clonal diversity was possibly underestimated, and white British individuals and females predominated among donors.

Germline V gene lookup returns CDR1 ENHRY and CDR2 SYGVKD. The CDR3 totals 14 residues. Trimming removed 4 bases from V and 5 bases from J; junction bases left unmatched: 5. Sequencing used peripheral blood, obtained on day 0 of AZD1222 vaccination. The V and J genes are TRBV10-3 and TRBJ2-5; 9 positions match TRBD1. The receptor was derived from an adult in good health. CDR3 protein: CAISAGQGTETQYF. Written as DNA, the CDR3 is TGTGCCATCAGTGCGGGACAGGGAACGGAGACCCAGTACTTC.